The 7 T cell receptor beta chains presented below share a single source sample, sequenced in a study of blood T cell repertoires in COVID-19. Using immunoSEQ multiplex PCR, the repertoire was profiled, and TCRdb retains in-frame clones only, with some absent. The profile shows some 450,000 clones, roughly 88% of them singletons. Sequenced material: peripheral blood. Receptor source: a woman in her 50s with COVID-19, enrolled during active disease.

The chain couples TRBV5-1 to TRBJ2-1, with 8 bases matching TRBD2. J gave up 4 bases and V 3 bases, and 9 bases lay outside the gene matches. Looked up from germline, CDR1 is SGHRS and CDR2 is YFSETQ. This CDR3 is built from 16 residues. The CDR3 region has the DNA TGCGCCAGCAGCTGGAATAGCGGGGCAGTTTACAATGAGCAGTTCTTC. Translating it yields CASSWNSGAVYNEQFF.

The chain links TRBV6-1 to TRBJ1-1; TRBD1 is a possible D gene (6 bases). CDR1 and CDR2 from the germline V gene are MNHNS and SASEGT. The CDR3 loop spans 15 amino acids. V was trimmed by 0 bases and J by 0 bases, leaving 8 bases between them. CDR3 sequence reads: CASSEAPGVNTEAFF. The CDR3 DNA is TGTGCCAGCAGTGAAGCCCCAGGGGTGAACACTGAAGCTTTCTTT.

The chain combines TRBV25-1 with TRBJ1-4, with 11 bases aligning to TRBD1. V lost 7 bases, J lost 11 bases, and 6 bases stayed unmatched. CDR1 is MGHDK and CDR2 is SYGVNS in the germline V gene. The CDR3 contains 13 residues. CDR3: CASNGGQGGKLFF. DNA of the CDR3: TGTGCCAGCAATGGGGGACAGGGGGGGAAACTGTTTTTT.

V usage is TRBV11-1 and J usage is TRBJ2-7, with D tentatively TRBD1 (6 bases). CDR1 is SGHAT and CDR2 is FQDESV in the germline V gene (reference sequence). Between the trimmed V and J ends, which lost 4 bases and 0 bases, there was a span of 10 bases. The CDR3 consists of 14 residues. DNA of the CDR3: TGTGCCAGCAGCTACGACAGGCCCTCCTACGAGCAGTACTTC. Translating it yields CASSYDRPSYEQYF.

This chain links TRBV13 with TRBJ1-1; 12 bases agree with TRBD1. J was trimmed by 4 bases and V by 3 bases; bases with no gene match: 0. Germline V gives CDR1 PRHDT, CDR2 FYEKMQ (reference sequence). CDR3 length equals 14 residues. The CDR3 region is CASSLGQGATEAFF. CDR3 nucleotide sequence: TGTGCCAGCAGCTTGGGACAGGGGGCCACTGAAGCTTTCTTT.

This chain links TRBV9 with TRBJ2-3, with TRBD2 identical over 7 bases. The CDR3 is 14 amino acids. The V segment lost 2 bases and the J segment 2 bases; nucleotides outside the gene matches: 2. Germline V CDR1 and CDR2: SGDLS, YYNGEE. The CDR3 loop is CASSVSGVTDTQYF. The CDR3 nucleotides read TGTGCCAGCAGCGTCAGCGGGGTCACAGATACGCAGTATTTT.

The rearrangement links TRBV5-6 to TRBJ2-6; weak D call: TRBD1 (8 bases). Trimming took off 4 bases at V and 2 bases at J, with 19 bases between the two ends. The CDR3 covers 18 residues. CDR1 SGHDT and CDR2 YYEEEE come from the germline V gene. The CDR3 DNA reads TGTGCCAGCAGCGCCAACAGGGGGGGAGGGCCTGGGGCCAACGTCCTGACTTTC. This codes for CASSANRGGGPGANVLTF.